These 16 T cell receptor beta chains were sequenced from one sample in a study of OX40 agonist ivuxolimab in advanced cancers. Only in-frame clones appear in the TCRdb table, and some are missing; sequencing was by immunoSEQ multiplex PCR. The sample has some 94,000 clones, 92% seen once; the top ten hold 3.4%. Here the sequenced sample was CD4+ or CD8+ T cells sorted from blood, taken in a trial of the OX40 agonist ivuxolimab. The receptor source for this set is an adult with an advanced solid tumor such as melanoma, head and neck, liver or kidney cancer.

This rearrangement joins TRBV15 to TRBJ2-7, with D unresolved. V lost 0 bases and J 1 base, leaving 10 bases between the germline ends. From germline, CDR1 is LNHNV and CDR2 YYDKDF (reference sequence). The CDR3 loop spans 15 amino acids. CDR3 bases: TGTGCCACCAGCAGAGATATCGGGTCGTCCTACGAGCAGTACTTC. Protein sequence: CATSRDIGSSYEQYF.

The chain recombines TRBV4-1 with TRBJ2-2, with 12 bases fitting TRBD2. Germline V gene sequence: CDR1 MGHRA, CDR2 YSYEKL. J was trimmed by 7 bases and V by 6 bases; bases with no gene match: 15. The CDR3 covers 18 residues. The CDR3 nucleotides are TGCGCCAGCAGACATATTCTAGCGGGAGGGCCTAAGGTCGGGGAGCTGTTTTTT. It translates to CASRHILAGGPKVGELFF.

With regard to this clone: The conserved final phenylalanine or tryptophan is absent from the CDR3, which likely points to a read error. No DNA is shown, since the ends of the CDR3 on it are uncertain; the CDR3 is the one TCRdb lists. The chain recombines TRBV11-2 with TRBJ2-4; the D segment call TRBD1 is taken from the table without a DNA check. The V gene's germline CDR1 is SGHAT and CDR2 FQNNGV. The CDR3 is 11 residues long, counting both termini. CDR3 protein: CASSLVDRVEV.

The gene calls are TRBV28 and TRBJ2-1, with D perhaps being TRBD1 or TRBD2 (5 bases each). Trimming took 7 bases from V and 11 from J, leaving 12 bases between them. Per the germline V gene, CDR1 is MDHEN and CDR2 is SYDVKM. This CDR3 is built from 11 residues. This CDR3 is CASTPGGQQFF. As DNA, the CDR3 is TGTGCCAGCACCCCTGGGGGTCAGCAGTTCTTC.

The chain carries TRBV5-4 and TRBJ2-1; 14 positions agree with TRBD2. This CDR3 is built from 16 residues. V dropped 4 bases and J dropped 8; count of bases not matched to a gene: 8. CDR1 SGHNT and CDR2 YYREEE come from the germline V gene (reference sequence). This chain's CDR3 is CASSPGTSGGLDEQFF. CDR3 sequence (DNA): TGTGCCAGCAGCCCTGGGACTAGCGGGGGTCTCGATGAGCAGTTCTTC.

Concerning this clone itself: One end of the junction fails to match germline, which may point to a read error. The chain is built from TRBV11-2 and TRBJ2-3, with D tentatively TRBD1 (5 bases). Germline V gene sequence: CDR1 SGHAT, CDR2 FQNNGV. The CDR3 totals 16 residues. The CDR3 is CVSSSPLLDRTDTQYF. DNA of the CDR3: TGTGTCAGCAGCTCCCCTTTATTAGACAGAACAGATACGCAGTATTTT.

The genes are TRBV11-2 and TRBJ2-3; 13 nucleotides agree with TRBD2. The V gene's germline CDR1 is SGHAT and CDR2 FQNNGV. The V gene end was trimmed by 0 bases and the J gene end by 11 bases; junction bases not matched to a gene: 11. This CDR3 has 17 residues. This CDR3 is CASSLELAGGRLGQQYF. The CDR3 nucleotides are TGTGCCAGCAGCTTAGAACTAGCGGGAGGGAGGTTAGGACAGCAGTATTTT. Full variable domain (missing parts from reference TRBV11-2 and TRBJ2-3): EAGVAQSPRYKIIEKRQSVAFWCNPISGHATLYWYQQILGQGPKLLIQFQNNGVVDDSQLPKDRFSAERLKGVDSTLKIQPAKLEDSAVYLCASSLELAGGRLGQQYFGPGTRLTVL.

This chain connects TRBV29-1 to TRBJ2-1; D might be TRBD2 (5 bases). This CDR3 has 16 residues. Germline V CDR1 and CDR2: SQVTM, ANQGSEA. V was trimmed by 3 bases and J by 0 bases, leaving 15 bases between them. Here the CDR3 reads CSVELAEEGSYNEQFF. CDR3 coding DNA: TGCAGCGTTGAGCTCGCGGAGGAAGGCTCCTACAATGAGCAGTTCTTC.

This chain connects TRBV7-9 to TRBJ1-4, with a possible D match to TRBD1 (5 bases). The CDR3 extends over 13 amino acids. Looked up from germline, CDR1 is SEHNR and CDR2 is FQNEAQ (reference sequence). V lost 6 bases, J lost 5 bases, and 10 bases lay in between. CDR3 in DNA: TGTGCCAGCAGGCCTCAGGGAAATGAAAAACTGTTTTTT. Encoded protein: CASRPQGNEKLFF. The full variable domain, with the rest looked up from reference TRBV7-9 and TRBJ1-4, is DTGVSQNPRHKITKRGQNVTFRCDPISEHNRLYWYRQTLGQGPEFLTYFQNEAQLEKSRLLSDRFSAERPKGSFSTLEIQRTEQGDSAMYLCASRPQGNEKLFFGSGTQLSVL.

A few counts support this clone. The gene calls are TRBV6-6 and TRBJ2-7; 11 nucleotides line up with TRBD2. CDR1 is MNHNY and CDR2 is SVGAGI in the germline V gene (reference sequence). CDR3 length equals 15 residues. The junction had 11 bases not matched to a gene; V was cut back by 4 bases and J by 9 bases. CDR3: CASSSPTSGMFGQYF. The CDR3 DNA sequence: TGTGCCAGCAGTTCCCCGACTAGCGGGATGTTTGGGCAGTACTTC.

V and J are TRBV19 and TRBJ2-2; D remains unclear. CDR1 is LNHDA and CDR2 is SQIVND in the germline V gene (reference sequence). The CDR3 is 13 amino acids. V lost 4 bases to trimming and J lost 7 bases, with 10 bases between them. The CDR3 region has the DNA TGTGCCAGTAGTAAGGGTATCGGCGGGGAGCTGTTTTTT. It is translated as CASSKGIGGELFF. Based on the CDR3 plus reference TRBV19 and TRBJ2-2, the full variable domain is DGGITQSPKYLFRKEGQNVTLSCEQNLNHDAMYWYRQDPGQGLRLIYYSQIVNDFQKGDIAEGYSVSREKKESFPLTVTSAQKNPTAFYLCASSKGIGGELFFGEGSRLTVL.

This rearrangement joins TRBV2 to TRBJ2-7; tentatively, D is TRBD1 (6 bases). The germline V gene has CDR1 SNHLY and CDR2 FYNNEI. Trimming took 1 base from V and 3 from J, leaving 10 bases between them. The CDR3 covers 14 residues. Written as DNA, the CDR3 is TGTGCCAGCAGTGAAGGGACAGCCCACTACGAGCAGTACTTC. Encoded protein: CASSEGTAHYEQYF.

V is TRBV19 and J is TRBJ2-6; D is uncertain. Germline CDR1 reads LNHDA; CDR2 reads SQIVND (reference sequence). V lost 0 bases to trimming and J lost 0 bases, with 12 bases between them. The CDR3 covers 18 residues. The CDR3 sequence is CASSIDRLHGSGANVLTF. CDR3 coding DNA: TGTGCCAGTAGTATAGATCGATTACACGGCTCTGGGGCCAACGTCCTGACTTTC. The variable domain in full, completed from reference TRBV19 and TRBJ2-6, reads DGGITQSPKYLFRKEGQNVTLSCEQNLNHDAMYWYRQDPGQGLRLIYYSQIVNDFQKGDIAEGYSVSREKKESFPLTVTSAQKNPTAFYLCASSIDRLHGSGANVLTFGAGSRLTVL.

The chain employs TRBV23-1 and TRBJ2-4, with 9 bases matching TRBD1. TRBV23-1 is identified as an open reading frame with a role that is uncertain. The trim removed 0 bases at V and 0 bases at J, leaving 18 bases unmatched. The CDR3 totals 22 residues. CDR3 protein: CASSQSVRTGTGNNLAKNIQYF. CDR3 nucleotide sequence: TGCGCCAGCAGTCAATCGGTCAGAACCGGGACAGGGAATAATTTAGCCAAAAACATTCAGTACTTC.

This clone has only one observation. DNA for the CDR3: TGTGCCAGCAGTTTAGTGGGTGGAACTAACTATGGCTACACCTTC. As protein: CASSLVGGTNYGYTF. J is TRBJ1-2 and V is TRBV27, with D unresolved. This CDR3 comprises 15 residues. V was trimmed by 2 bases and J by 0 bases, leaving 10 bases between them. Germline V gene data show CDR1 as MNHEY and CDR2 as SMNVEV (reference sequence).

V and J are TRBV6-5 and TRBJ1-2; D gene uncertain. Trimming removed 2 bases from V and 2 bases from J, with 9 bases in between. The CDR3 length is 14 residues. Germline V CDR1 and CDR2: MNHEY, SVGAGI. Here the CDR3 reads CASSYDSRNYGYTF. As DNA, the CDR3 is TGTGCCAGCAGTTACGACTCCCGCAACTATGGCTACACCTTC.